These 11 T cell receptor beta chains originate from one sample sequenced in a study of post-analysis software for immune sequencing data. Findings of the study overall: Elevated frequency relative to controls characterized several TRBV segments in patients, TRBV5-6, TRBV5-1 and TRBV20-1 among them.

These receptors are not linked to any known antigen. The authors incorporated unique molecular identifiers into the TCR beta cDNA libraries. One entry per CDR3 protein, called by TCRdb with MiXCR from the PCR reads. The sample contains 750,000 to 900,000 distinct CDR3 sequences, about half of which appear only once. Sequenced input: blood. Receptor source: a girl between 10 and 17 years old with multiple sclerosis.

The rearrangement joins TRBV29-1 to TRBJ1-2, with D possibly TRBD1 on 5 matching bases. Germline V lookup: CDR1 SQVTM, CDR2 ANQGSEA. The CDR3 totals 12 residues. The CDR3 DNA reads TGCAGGGGTGCGGGGGATCGGAATGGCTACACCTTC. Translation gives CRGAGDRNGYTF.

V usage is TRBV6-2 or TRBV6-3 and J usage is TRBJ2-1; 7 nucleotides line up with TRBD1. From germline, CDR1 is MNHEY and CDR2 SVGEGT. This CDR3 comprises 13 residues. J was trimmed by 12 bases and V by 5 bases; bases with no gene match: 10. The CDR3 coding sequence is TGTGCCAGCAGTAATCTAAGGGGGCTTGGGCAGTTCTTC. This gives the protein CASSNLRGLGQFF.

This clonotype was found a few times. The rearrangement links TRBV29-1 to TRBJ2-1; weak D call: TRBD2 (5 bases). Gene TRBJ2-7 matches the end of the DNA better, so the J call may be wrong. Germline V gene lookup returns CDR1 SQVTM and CDR2 ANQGSEA. The CDR3 is 13 amino acids. The CDR3 DNA is TGCAGCGCGTCCGGGATATCCTACAATGAGCAGTACTTC. The encoded protein is CSASGISYNEQYF.

The chain couples TRBV27 to TRBJ2-5; 7 bases are shared with TRBD2. V lost 5 bases, J lost 7 bases, and 16 bases stayed unmatched. Germline assignment: CDR1 MNHEY and CDR2 SMNVEV (reference sequence). This CDR3 contains 16 residues. As DNA, the CDR3 is TGTGCCAGCAGTCCGATATCGGGACTAATTGAGGTGACCCAGTACTTC. This translates into CASSPISGLIEVTQYF.

The genes are TRBV7-9 and TRBJ1-5; maybe TRBD1 (5 bases). Per the germline V gene, CDR1 is SEHNR and CDR2 is FQNEAQ (reference sequence). The V gene lost 5 bases and the J gene lost 1 base, with 9 bases spanning the gap. CDR3 size: 14 residues. The chain's CDR3 is CASSPWGSNQPQHF. CDR3 bases: TGTGCCAGCAGCCCGTGGGGCAGCAATCAGCCCCAGCATTTT.

This clonotype was recorded once. This chain connects TRBV6-6 to TRBJ1-1; D not resolved. The CDR3 contains 13 residues. CDR1 and CDR2 (germline): MNHNY, SVGAGI (reference sequence). Between the trimmed V and J ends, which lost 7 bases and 1 base, there was a span of 10 bases. The CDR3 spells CASTWWKNTEAFF. In DNA form, the CDR3 reads TGTGCCAGCACCTGGTGGAAGAACACTGAAGCTTTCTTT.

The rearrangement uses TRBV10-3 and TRBJ1-1; D possibly corresponds to TRBD1 (6 bases). Germline loops: CDR1 ENHRY, CDR2 SYGVKD. V shed 6 bases and J shed 1 base, with 9 bases lying between them. The CDR3 sequence is 13 residues long. CDR3 sequence (DNA): TGTGCCATCAGAGGGGGGAGGAACACTGAAGCTTTCTTT. Its translation is CAIRGGRNTEAFF.

The chain recombines TRBV2 with TRBJ2-7; D may be TRBD2 (5 bases). V was pared by 2 bases and J by 0 bases, with 14 bases between. CDR1 SNHLY and CDR2 FYNNEI come from the germline V gene. The CDR3 spans 16 residues. The CDR3 DNA is TGTGCCAGCAGTGAACCTCTAGCCAAACCCTCCTACGAGCAGTACTTC. This gives the protein CASSEPLAKPSYEQYF. Using reference TRBV2 and TRBJ2-7 for the parts outside the CDR3, the full variable domain is EPEVTQTPSHQVTQMGQEVILRCVPISNHLYFYWYRQILGQKVEFLVSFYNNEISEKSEIFDDQFSVERPDGSNFTLKIRSTKLEDSAMYFCASSEPLAKPSYEQYFGPGTRLTVT.

V and J are TRBV25-1 and TRBJ1-1, with no clear D. V was pared by 3 bases and J by 2 bases, with 19 bases between. CDR3 length: 17 amino acids. Germline lookup yields CDR1 MGHDK and CDR2 SYGVNS. CDR3 amino acids: CASSDPPFGDKNTEAFF. For the CDR3, the DNA is TGTGCCAGCAGTGACCCCCCGTTCGGAGATAAAAACACTGAAGCTTTCTTT.

This clonotype was found a few times. V and J are TRBV9 and TRBJ2-1, with D possibly being TRBD1 or TRBD2 (5 bases each). This CDR3 is 15 amino acids long. CDR1 SGDLS and CDR2 YYNGEE come from the germline V gene. V gave up 3 bases and J gave up 8 bases, with 18 bases separating them. CDR3 amino acids: CASSASSRDPDEQFF. CDR3 DNA sequence: TGTGCCAGCAGCGCGTCATCCCGGGACCCCGATGAGCAGTTCTTC. The full variable domain, rest sourced from reference TRBV9 and TRBJ2-1, is DSGVTQTPKHLITATGQRVTLRCSPRSGDLSVYWYQQSLDQGLQFLIQYYNGEERAKGNILERFSAQQFPDLHSELNLSSLELGDSALYFCASSASSRDPDEQFFGPGTRLTVL.

The V gene is TRBV7-2, the J gene TRBJ2-1; D remains unclear. V lost 6 bases and J lost 7, with 16 bases in between. The length of the CDR3 is 14 residues. Germline V gives CDR1 SGHTA, CDR2 FQGNSA. The CDR3 DNA reads TGTGCCAGCAGGATCCGGCCGCCTGCAAATGAGCAGTTCTTC. Its translation is CASRIRPPANEQFF.